The present T cell receptor (beta chain) was sequenced within a study of Ad26.COV2.S vaccination and SARS-CoV-2 variants. Assay used: immunoSEQ multiplex PCR; TCRdb lists only in-frame clones, some missing. The table includes about 350,000 clones, approximately 90% detected once. Germline V gene data show CDR1 as SGDLS and CDR2 as YYNGEE. CDR3 length equals 15 residues. The trim removed 2 bases at V and 4 bases at J, leaving 2 bases unmatched. V is TRBV9 and J is TRBJ2-1, with 11 bases that match TRBD2. The sequencing here drew on peripheral blood, taken after recovery from COVID-19. The sequence was obtained from a human donor who had recovered from COVID-19. CDR3 region: CASSVLAGGYNEQFF. The CDR3 bases are TGTGCCAGCAGCGTTCTAGCGGGGGGATACAATGAGCAGTTCTTC.